This passage covers 3 T cell receptor beta chains from one sample sequenced in a study of CD8+ T cells in alopecia areata (dated by TCRdb to 2017 to 2018). The library was produced with the immunoSEQ multiplex PCR assay. RNA was extracted from all samples and reverse transcribed into cDNA, which served as template for TCR sequencing. The table was pulled from immuneACCESS by TCRdb, which kept in-frame rearrangements only. Such tables lose some clones; where checked, under half of the loss comes from unresolved V genes, and the rest has no known cause. Recorded for this sample are more than 11,000 clones; roughly 54% of them occurred a single time. 3.5% to 4% of the sample is held by the ten biggest clonotypes. In a handful of patients from the biomarker study, CD4+ cells were sorted further to obtain CD25+CD127- cells. The sequenced sample was CD4+ Tregs sorted from blood. The receptors originated from a human donor with alopecia areata.

This rearrangement joins TRBV5-5 to TRBJ2-3, with TRBD2 as a possible D gene (6 bases). Germline lookup yields CDR1 SGHKS and CDR2 YYEKEE (reference sequence). V was trimmed by 0 bases and J by 3 bases, leaving 11 bases between them. The CDR3 extends over 15 amino acids. The CDR3 nucleotides are TGTGCCAGCAGCTTGGTGGGACGGGAGACAGATACGCAGTATTTT. It translates to CASSLVGRETDTQYF.

This chain joins TRBV2 and TRBJ2-7, with D unresolved. CDR1 SNHLY and CDR2 FYNNEI come from the germline V gene. This CDR3 contains 10 residues. Trimming shortened V by 2 bases and J by 4 bases, and 0 bases separated the two germline ends. The CDR3 loop is CASSEYEQYF. Here the CDR3 DNA reads TGTGCCAGCAGTGAATACGAGCAGTACTTC.

This chain uses TRBV19 with TRBJ2-4; 7 bases are a match to TRBD1. V shed 10 bases, J shed 0 bases, and the junction held 9 bases outside the gene matches. There are 15 residues in the CDR3. From germline, CDR1 is LNHDA and CDR2 SQIVND (reference sequence). The CDR3 DNA reads TGTGCCACCAACGACAGGGCCCTAGCCAAAAACATTCAGTACTTC. It is translated as CATNDRALAKNIQYF.